Included here is one T cell receptor (beta chain) sequence, with context. Its antigen remains unidentified. No qualities accompany the bases; no much larger clone lies one base away. The CDR3 holds 16 amino acids from the cysteine to the phenylalanine. Here the CDR3 DNA is all that survives: 48 bases in frame from base 1. V lost 0 bases and J lost 0 bases; the stretch between them is 7 bases long. The germline V gene provides CDR1 SGHRS and CDR2 YFSETQ. These data belong to a study of blood T cell repertoires in COVID-19 (dated by TCRdb to between 2020 and 2021). About the full investigation: Samples covering the acute and convalescent phases of COVID-19 were provided by collaborators in the United States, Italy and Spain. The material from the prospective study consisted of cDNA or gDNA derived from T cells, B-cell-depleted T cells, or PBMCs. Deeply sampled blood TCRbeta repertoires from subjects exposed to, actively infected with, or recovered from COVID-19 were included in the dataset. A freely available public database, intended as a resource for researchers studying the immune response to SARS-CoV-2, is where the repertoires were released. The samples were drawn from the first 160 participants of the ongoing ImmuneRACE study and from 1,254 subjects provided by 6 global collaborators. A de-identified subject ID, COVID-19 status, age in years and sex were almost always included in the sample metadata. Where available, HLA class I and class II types were obtained from metadata supplied by the sample provider rather than from assay-based typing. General findings and caveats noted by the study authors: The quantity of clinical and demographic metadata differed by source and by participant and was supplied without curation.

Each collaborating institution followed its own protocols to collect whole blood in K2EDTA tubes. For TCRbeta analysis, collaborators shipped samples as frozen whole blood, isolated PBMCs, or DNA extracted from either of those sample types. The immunoSEQ Assay, a bias-controlled multiplex PCR, was used to amplify TCRbeta CDR3 regions from genomic DNA. As for the authors' bioinformatics: Within the assay, amplification of reference gene primers was used to estimate how many nucleated cells each sample contained. To quantify the absolute abundance of each unique TCRbeta CDR3 rearrangement, sequence reads were collapsed and filtered. For each sample, productive Simpson clonality was calculated by taking the square root of Simpson's diversity index across productive rearrangements. This is the immuneACCESS table as TCRdb keeps it, with only in-frame sequences that have V and J called. A part of the clones is gone; compared with another copy, unresolved V genes explain less than half, and the rest is unexplained. Clone size and the V and J calls come from that table; the DNA yielded D and trimming. A total of some 160,000 clones appear in this sample, roughly 90% of them only once. 2.5% to 3.5% of the sample belongs to the ten largest clones.

Rearrangement joined TRBV5-1 to TRBJ1-6; the D gene cannot be resolved reliably. What was sequenced was peripheral blood. The receptor was derived from a man in his sixties with acute or convalescent COVID-19. The CDR3 reads CASSLARSSYNSPLHF. The DNA sequence is given as TGCGCCAGCAGCTTGGCGCGTAGCTCCTATAATTCACCCCTCCACTTT. The reference TRBV5-1 and TRBJ1-6 proteins fill in what lies around the CDR3, so the full variable domain reads KAGVTQTPRYLIKTRGQQVTLSCSPISGHRSVSWYQQTPGQGLQFLFEYFSETQRNKGNFPGRFSGRQFSNSRSEMNVSTLELGDSALYLCASSLARSSYNSPLHFGNGTRLTVT.